Below are 21 T cell receptor beta chains sequenced from a single sample in a study of T cell repertoires in cytomegalovirus infection. MiXCR, run by TCRdb on the reads, gives a single entry per CDR3 protein. In the table there are fewer than 550,000 distinct CDR3 sequences, 30% to 40% of which are singletons. The sample consisted of PBMCs. The receptors here all came from a human donor in good health (CMV status not recorded). Some clones in this sample may be carry-over from other donors' samples.

This clonotype was seen a handful of times. The chain has TRBV7-2 and TRBJ2-5; 8 bases line up with TRBD2. The V gene end was trimmed by 4 bases and the J gene end by 2 bases; junction bases not matched to a gene: 15. The CDR3 is 18 amino acids. CDR1 and CDR2 (germline): SGHTA, FQGNSA. The CDR3 loop reads CASSSSPSGGVTQETQYF. The CDR3 nucleotides read TGTGCCAGCAGCTCCAGTCCCAGCGGGGGCGTAACTCAAGAGACCCAGTACTTC.

The chain has TRBV10-2 and TRBJ1-2; D possibly corresponds to TRBD1 (5 bases). The germline gives CDR1 WSHSY, CDR2 SAAADI. Trimming removed 3 bases at V and 9 bases at J, with 14 bases between. The length of the CDR3 is 13 residues. Here the CDR3 reads CASSDNLADSYTF. The CDR3 region has the DNA TGCGCCAGCAGTGACAACCTAGCGGACAGCTACACCTTC.

The chain has TRBV6-5 and TRBJ1-2; 10 bases match TRBD1. This CDR3 spans 13 amino acids. Germline-derived CDR1 and CDR2 are MNHEY and SVGAGI. Germline trimming cut 6 bases from V and 7 bases from J; bases unmatched to any gene: 5. The CDR3 loop reads CASRKTGGPGYTF. For the CDR3, the DNA is TGTGCCAGCAGGAAGACAGGGGGCCCTGGCTACACCTTC.

About this clonotype itself: An end of the junction does not agree with germline; a read error may underlie this. This rearrangement joins TRBV5-3 to TRBJ1-5, with 8 bases lining up with TRBD1. TRBV5-3 is designated an ORF whose function remains uncertain. The CDR3 is 16 residues long. CDR3 sequence: CASSLVSSTGALPQHF. The CDR3 nucleotides are TGTGCCAGCAGCTTGGTATCATCGACAGGGGCTTTGCCCCAGCATTTT.

This clonotype has at least ten counts. J is TRBJ1-1 and V is TRBV25-1, with TRBD1 matching 8 bases. The junction had 7 bases not matched to a gene; V was cut back by 7 bases and J by 3 bases. Looked up from germline, CDR1 is MGHDK and CDR2 is SYGVNS. This CDR3 spans 14 amino acids. CDR3 sequence: CASTPGQGHTEAFF. CDR3 bases: TGTGCCAGCACACCTGGACAGGGCCACACTGAAGCTTTCTTT.

This clonotype has just a few counts. V usage is TRBV25-1 and J usage is TRBJ2-7, with D unresolved. The length of the CDR3 is 10 residues. Germline V lookup: CDR1 MGHDK, CDR2 SYGVNS. V was pared by 11 bases and J by 3 bases, with 8 bases between. CDR3 sequence reads: CAGVFYEQYF. CDR3 bases: TGTGCCGGAGTATTCTACGAGCAGTACTTC.

The chain has TRBV5-5 and TRBJ2-7; possible D gene TRBD2, 6 bases. The CDR3 extends over 15 amino acids. Between the trimmed V and J ends, which lost 7 bases and 4 bases, there was a span of 21 bases. Per germline, CDR1 SGHKS and CDR2 YYEKEE (reference sequence). The CDR3 protein is CASRSSPGLLYEQYF. Here the CDR3 DNA reads TGTGCCAGCCGCTCCTCCCCGGGACTCCTATACGAGCAGTACTTC.

The sample holds a few counts of this clonotype. This rearrangement joins TRBV10-3 to TRBJ2-2, with no clear D. Trimming removed 2 bases from V and 6 bases from J, with 7 bases in between. CDR3 size: 13 residues. CDR1 is ENHRY and CDR2 is SYGVKD in the germline V gene. The CDR3 coding sequence is TGTGCCATCAGTGAGGGAGTAGCCGGGGAGCTGTTTTTT. The encoded protein is CAISEGVAGELFF.

The chain has TRBV28 and TRBJ1-6, with no clear D. Germline V gene data show CDR1 as MDHEN and CDR2 as SYDVKM. Trimming took off 2 bases at V and 10 bases at J, with 15 bases between the two ends. This CDR3 has 15 residues. The DNA of the CDR3 is TGTGCCAGCAGTTTAGAGCTACTACTTTCGTCACCCCTCCACTTT. This encodes CASSLELLLSSPLHF.

The chain recombines TRBV19 with TRBJ1-4; perhaps TRBD1 as D (5 bases). With 3 bases removed from V and 7 bases from J, the gap between germline ends came to 15 bases. The CDR3 is 15 residues long. Germline assignment: CDR1 LNHDA and CDR2 SQIVND (reference sequence). The CDR3 coding sequence is TGTGCCAGTAGTATTCGGTCCTTTGGGGGTGAAAAACTGTTTTTT. Translating gives CASSIRSFGGEKLFF. Together with reference TRBV19 and TRBJ1-4, the CDR3 gives the full variable domain: DGGITQSPKYLFRKEGQNVTLSCEQNLNHDAMYWYRQDPGQGLRLIYYSQIVNDFQKGDIAEGYSVSREKKESFPLTVTSAQKNPTAFYLCASSIRSFGGEKLFFGSGTQLSVL.

This clonotype was detected ten times or more. The J gene is TRBJ2-1, the V gene TRBV7-8; D is unclear. Germline-derived CDR1 and CDR2 are SGHVS and FQNEAQ. This CDR3 comprises 11 residues. The V end was cut by 5 bases, the J end by 6 bases, with 5 bases between. CDR3 region: CASSRPNEQFF. CDR3 sequence (DNA): TGTGCCAGCAGCCGACCCAATGAGCAGTTCTTC.

The rearrangement joins TRBV19 to TRBJ2-7; D is possibly TRBD1 (6 bases). V was cut by 3 bases and J by 2 bases, with 11 bases left in between. The CDR3 sequence is 14 residues long. Per germline, CDR1 LNHDA and CDR2 SQIVND (reference sequence). The CDR3 DNA reads TGTGCCAGTAGTATGACAGGATTTGCCTACGAGCAGTACTTC. Amino acid sequence: CASSMTGFAYEQYF.

This clonotype has at least ten counts. The rearrangement uses TRBV12-3 or TRBV12-4 and TRBJ1-1; tentatively, D is TRBD1 (5 bases). The CDR3 runs to 13 residues. V lost 7 bases, J lost 1 base, and 10 bases lay in between. The CDR3 DNA is TGTGCCAGCACTCCCAGGGAGAACACTGAAGCTTTCTTT. This translates into CASTPRENTEAFF.

Ten or more counts support this clonotype. The junction shows a germline mismatch at one end, possibly a read error. This chain links TRBV7-7 with TRBJ2-5; 7 bases are a match to TRBD2. There are 14 residues in the CDR3. The germline V gene encodes CDR1 SSHAT and CDR2 FNYEAQ (reference sequence). As DNA, the CDR3 is TGTGCTAGCAGCTCGGGGACGGGAGGAGAGACCCAGTACTTC. It yields the protein CASSSGTGGETQYF.

The chain employs TRBV6-6 and TRBJ1-5; 7 bases are a match to TRBD1. In germline, CDR1 is MNHNY, CDR2 SVGAGI (reference sequence). Trimming cost V 6 bases and J 2 bases; bases outside gene matches: 19. The CDR3 runs 19 residues. For the CDR3, the DNA is TGTGCCAGCAGCCTGTCAGGGGGGCCGGGGTTTAGGGGCAATCAGCCCCAGCATTTT. This encodes CASSLSGGPGFRGNQPQHF.

CDR3 sequence: CASTGAVDTQYF. CDR3 in DNA: TGTGCCAGCACAGGAGCGGTGGATACGCAGTATTTT. This rearrangement joins TRBV2 to TRBJ2-3; TRBD2 might be the D (5 bases). V was pared by 7 bases and J by 6 bases, with 11 bases between. CDR3 size: 12 residues. Germline loops: CDR1 SNHLY, CDR2 FYNNEI.

The chain has TRBV7-2 and TRBJ1-3, with D maybe TRBD1 (5 bases). Looked up from germline, CDR1 is SGHTA and CDR2 is FQGNSA. The CDR3 consists of 15 residues. The CDR3 is CDISLVGASGNTIYF. The CDR3, as DNA: TGTGACATCAGCTTAGTAGGGGCCTCTGGAAACACCATATATTTT.

In its sample, this clonotype was seen a few times. V gene TRBV7-6 combines with J gene TRBJ2-7; maybe TRBD2 (7 bases). V lost 0 bases to trimming and J lost 3 bases, with 15 bases between them. Germline V lookup: CDR1 SGHVS, CDR2 FNYEAQ. The CDR3 has 16 amino acids. The CDR3, as DNA: TGTGCCAGCAGCTTAGCAGGGGGGGCGCAGGTCTACGAGCAGTACTTC. This encodes CASSLAGGAQVYEQYF.

This chain uses TRBV25-1 with TRBJ1-5; D not resolved. The CDR3 runs 16 residues. Germline CDR1 is MGHDK and CDR2 is SYGVNS. Trimming removed 1 base at V and 7 bases at J, with 17 bases between. Here the CDR3 reads CASSEFGPPTGQPQHF. The CDR3 region has the DNA TGTGCCAGCAGTGAATTTGGACCGCCGACGGGACAGCCCCAGCATTTT. Combining the CDR3 with reference TRBV25-1 and TRBJ1-5 gives the whole variable domain EADIYQTPRYLVIGTGKKITLECSQTMGHDKMYWYQQDPGMELHLIHYSYGVNSTEKGDLSSESTVSRIRTEHFPLTLESARPSHTSQYLCASSEFGPPTGQPQHFGDGTRLSIL.

V gene TRBV5-1 combines with J gene TRBJ2-3; 11 bases agree with TRBD2. The J segment lost 1 base and the V segment lost 0 bases, leaving 7 bases of the junction unmatched. There are 18 residues in the CDR3. Germline values: CDR1 SGHRS, CDR2 YFSETQ. DNA for the CDR3: TGCGCCAGCAGCTTGGCTAGCGGGGGGCAGACTCGCACAGATACGCAGTATTTT. Translating it yields CASSLASGGQTRTDTQYF.

This clonotype has more than one count but fewer than ten. The rearrangement links TRBV20-1 to TRBJ2-7; D might be TRBD2 (5 bases). This CDR3 has 15 amino acids. V was cut by 0 bases and J by 5 bases, with 17 bases left in between. Per germline, CDR1 DFQATT and CDR2 SNEGSKA (reference sequence). CDR3 bases: TGCAGTGCTAGAGACCCGGGAATCGTGCCTAACGAGCAGTACTTC. Translating it yields CSARDPGIVPNEQYF.